Presented here are 11 T cell receptor beta chains from one specimen sequenced in a study of cytomegalovirus exposure and HLA in healthy donors. This PCR relied on a set of 60 Vbeta primers and 13 Jbeta primers. Repertoires were generated with immunoSEQ multiplex PCR, while TCRdb's copy carries only in-frame clones and drops some. Among about 92,000 clones listed, roughly 86% were seen once. Material for sequencing was PBMCs. The receptors were gathered from a woman aged 18-29 years in good health and CMV-seropositive.

The rearrangement links TRBV6-1 to TRBJ2-7; TRBD1 is a possible D gene (5 bases). Germline CDR1 MNHNS, CDR2 SASEGT. The CDR3 is made up of 13 amino acids. V was pared by 8 bases and J by 1 base, with 12 bases between. CDR3 residues: CASSTGPSYEQYF. The CDR3 bases are TGTGCCAGCTCTACAGGCCCTTCCTACGAGCAGTACTTC.

This chain joins TRBV6-6 and TRBJ1-5; 7 bases agree with TRBD1. J was trimmed by 1 base and V by 9 bases; bases with no gene match: 6. The CDR3 sequence is 14 residues long. Germline CDR1 MNHNY, CDR2 SVGAGI (reference sequence). CDR3 coding DNA: TGTGCCAGTAGACAGGGATGGAGCAATCAGCCCCAGCATTTT. It encodes CASRQGWSNQPQHF.

CDR3 coding DNA: TGTGCCAGCAGTCCACGGCTCTATTGGGGGCGTAATGAGCAGTTCTTC. Amino acid sequence: CASSPRLYWGRNEQFF. V usage is TRBV28 and J usage is TRBJ2-1; the D gene is possibly TRBD1 (6 bases). V shed 5 bases and J shed 7 bases, with 21 bases lying between them. CDR3 size: 16 residues. The germline V gene encodes CDR1 MDHEN and CDR2 SYDVKM.

The chain recombines TRBV7-9 with TRBJ2-7; D gene ambiguous. Germline lookup yields CDR1 SEHNR and CDR2 FQNEAQ (reference sequence). The CDR3 totals 12 residues. V lost 3 bases to trimming and J lost 2 bases, with 5 bases between them. CDR3 loop: CASSLVAYEQYF. As DNA, the CDR3 is TGTGCCAGCAGCTTGGTAGCCTACGAGCAGTACTTC.

This clone was seen once. The chain has TRBV2 and TRBJ2-7; the match to TRBD1 covers 7 bases. The CDR3 runs to 13 residues. The V segment lost 3 bases and the J segment 4 bases; nucleotides outside the gene matches: 3. Germline CDR1 reads SNHLY; CDR2 reads FYNNEI. CDR3 loop: CASSDGGQYEQYF. The CDR3 nucleotides read TGTGCCAGCAGTGATGGGGGACAGTACGAGCAGTACTTC. The full variable domain, its missing parts supplied by reference TRBV2 and TRBJ2-7, is EPEVTQTPSHQVTQMGQEVILRCVPISNHLYFYWYRQILGQKVEFLVSFYNNEISEKSEIFDDQFSVERPDGSNFTLKIRSTKLEDSAMYFCASSDGGQYEQYFGPGTRLTVT.

The CDR3 DNA reads as TGTGCCAGCAGCGTAGTAGGACTAGTTTTCGATGAGCAGTTCTTC. Translation gives CASSVVGLVFDEQFF. The rearrangement links TRBV9 to TRBJ2-1, with TRBD2 identical over 7 bases. This CDR3 has 15 amino acids. Germline lookup yields CDR1 SGDLS and CDR2 YYNGEE. V trimming: 0 bases; J trimming: 8 bases; junction bases outside the gene matches: 8.

This sequence joins TRBV7-3 and TRBJ2-1; D is perhaps TRBD1 (5 bases). Germline assignment: CDR1 SGHTA and CDR2 FQGTGA. The CDR3 is made up of 15 amino acids. V gave up 5 bases and J gave up 2 bases, with 13 bases separating them. The CDR3 loop is CASSTQGLTYNEQFF. CDR3 nucleotide sequence: TGTGCCAGCAGCACCCAGGGTTTGACCTACAATGAGCAGTTCTTC.

This chain connects TRBV4-1 to TRBJ2-1, with D tentatively TRBD1 (6 bases). Trimming pared 5 bases from V and 6 bases from J, leaving 14 bases between. The CDR3 spans 14 residues. The germline gives CDR1 MGHRA, CDR2 YSYEKL. The CDR3 reads CASSGNRVSNEQFF. CDR3 DNA sequence: TGCGCCAGCAGCGGTAACAGGGTCAGCAATGAGCAGTTCTTC.

The rearrangement links TRBV30 to TRBJ1-3; 9 bases are shared with TRBD1. The CDR3 is 13 amino acids. The germline V gene has CDR1 GTSNPN and CDR2 SVGIG (reference sequence). V was clipped by 1 base and J by 8 bases; unmatched bases: 3. CDR3 nucleotide sequence: TGTGCCTGGAGTGAACAGGGGGCGTACACCATATATTTT. It codes for CAWSEQGAYTIYF.

The rearrangement joins TRBV11-2 to TRBJ2-7, with 7 positions matching TRBD1. Germline trimming cut 6 bases from V and 2 bases from J; bases unmatched to any gene: 1. The CDR3 extends over 12 amino acids. CDR1 and CDR2 (germline): SGHAT, FQNNGV. CDR3 bases: TGTGCCAGCAGAGACAGGGCCTACGAGCAGTACTTC. It yields the protein CASRDRAYEQYF.

The gene calls are TRBV5-1 and TRBJ1-2; 9 bases align to TRBD1. The CDR3 totals 13 residues. V trimming: 3 bases; J trimming: 7 bases; junction bases outside the gene matches: 4. Looked up from germline, CDR1 is SGHRS and CDR2 is YFSETQ. Written as DNA, the CDR3 is TGCGCCAGCAGCTCGGGACAGGGTCTTGGCTACACCTTC. Translation: CASSSGQGLGYTF.